One sample yielded the 8 T cell receptor beta chains listed below, sequenced in a study of shared clonotypes between healthy human individuals. The table came from immunoSEQ multiplex PCR; TCRdb's copy has only in-frame clones and leaves some out. The sample lists around 1.9 million clones; 93% were seen once. In the naive CD8 group, cells lacked CD45RO and were positively selected for CCR7, so terminally differentiated effector memory CD45RA+ cells were left out. Sequencing was performed on naive CD8+ T cells from PBMCs. The source of these receptors is a man between 18 and 29 years old in good health. Some clones in this sample may be carry-over from other donors' samples.

The chain employs TRBV28 and TRBJ2-7, with 8 nucleotides matching TRBD1. The CDR3 loop spans 14 amino acids. Germline V gives CDR1 MDHEN, CDR2 SYDVKM. The V and J ends lost 5 bases and 3 bases, in that order; junction bases with no gene match: 6. In DNA, the CDR3 is TGTGCCAGCAGTACCGGGACAGGCTTCTACGAGCAGTACTTC. It codes for CASSTGTGFYEQYF.

The chain recombines TRBV5-1 with TRBJ2-2; 11 nucleotides align to TRBD2. CDR3 length equals 21 residues. Trimming cost V 0 bases and J 0 bases; bases outside gene matches: 13. From germline, CDR1 is SGHRS and CDR2 YFSETQ. Here the CDR3 DNA reads TGCGCCAGCAGCTTGGTTGGGGCTAGCGGGAGGAGGAGCGCGAACACCGGGGAGCTGTTTTTT. Protein product: CASSLVGASGRRSANTGELFF.

CDR3 nucleotides: TGTGCCAGCAGCCTAGCGGGGGACCTCTACGAGCAGTACTTC. It specifies CASSLAGDLYEQYF. This rearrangement joins TRBV5-6 to TRBJ2-7; 10 nucleotides agree with TRBD2. Trimming at V came to 4 bases and at J to 3 bases, leaving 4 bases not matched to a gene. Germline V gene sequence: CDR1 SGHDT, CDR2 YYEEEE. CDR3 length: 14 amino acids.

The chain links TRBV19 to TRBJ2-3; D unresolved. CDR1 is LNHDA and CDR2 is SQIVND in the germline V gene (reference sequence). The CDR3 is 16 residues long. The germline V and J ends were trimmed by 0 bases and 0 bases, with 10 bases remaining between them. CDR3 in DNA: TGTGCCAGTAGTATAGATCGGCGGTCTAGCACAGATACGCAGTATTTT. This codes for CASSIDRRSSTDTQYF.

Regarding this clone: This CDR3 is also generated by other DNA sequences in the sample. V is TRBV9 and J is TRBJ1-2; possible D gene TRBD1, 6 bases. The CDR3 contains 13 residues. CDR1 SGDLS and CDR2 YYNGEE come from the germline V gene. V was cut by 1 base and J by 4 bases, with 8 bases left in between. The CDR3 DNA reads TGTGCCAGCAGCGTAACAGGGAGCTATGGCTACACCTTC. It encodes CASSVTGSYGYTF.

The V gene is TRBV18, the J gene TRBJ1-2, with D possibly TRBD1 on 6 matching bases. The CDR3 loop spans 16 amino acids. Trimming pared 0 bases from V and 3 bases from J, leaving 14 bases between. Germline V CDR1 and CDR2: KGHSH, LQKENI. The CDR3, as DNA: TGTGCCAGCTCACCACCGATGGCAGGGGAAGACTATGGCTACACCTTC. This codes for CASSPPMAGEDYGYTF.

This chain uses TRBV28 with TRBJ1-1; D unclear. Trimming cost V 5 bases and J 0 bases, with 13 bases left between them. CDR1 and CDR2 from the germline V gene are MDHEN and SYDVKM. The CDR3 extends over 15 amino acids. DNA for the CDR3: TGTGCCAGCAGTCAACGTCTGGGTATGAACACTGAAGCTTTCTTT. It is translated as CASSQRLGMNTEAFF.

CDR3 sequence (DNA): TGTGCCTGGAGTGGGACAGGGACTTCACCCCTCCACTTT. Its translation is CAWSGTGTSPLHF. The V and J genes are TRBV30 and TRBJ1-6, with 8 bases matching TRBD1. Losses at the gene ends were 1 base for V and 9 bases for J; bases not matched to a gene: 2. The CDR3 length is 13 residues. CDR1 and CDR2 (germline): GTSNPN, SVGIG (reference sequence). Full variable domain (outside the CDR3, taken from reference TRBV30 and TRBJ1-6): SQTIHQWPATLVQPVGSPLSLECTVEGTSNPNLYWYRQAAGRGLQLLFYSVGIGQISSEVPQNLSASRPQDRQFILSSKKLLLSDSGFYLCAWSGTGTSPLHFGNGTRLTVT.